The 2 T cell receptor beta chains below all came from one sample that was sequenced in a study of cytomegalovirus exposure and HLA in healthy donors. The primer mix had 60 Vbeta and 13 Jbeta primers. Clones were read by immunoSEQ multiplex PCR, and TCRdb kept only the in-frame ones, dropping some. The data contain about 160,000 clones, 82% of them singletons. The specimen sequenced was PBMCs. The receptors come from a man aged 50-59 years in good health and CMV-seropositive.

The chain joins TRBV5-1 to TRBJ1-1; tentatively, D is TRBD1 (5 bases). Trimming pared 0 bases from V and 4 bases from J, leaving 16 bases between. CDR3 length equals 16 residues. The germline V gene has CDR1 SGHRS and CDR2 YFSETQ. The CDR3 loop reads CASSLVGGGRSTEAFF. The CDR3 DNA reads TGCGCCAGCAGCTTGGTCGGTGGGGGGAGGAGCACTGAAGCTTTCTTT.

The chain carries TRBV2 and TRBJ1-5; D is unresolved. V was trimmed by 3 bases and J by 5 bases, leaving 11 bases between them. Looked up from germline, CDR1 is SNHLY and CDR2 is FYNNEI. The CDR3 consists of 14 residues. CDR3 sequence: CASSDAGLHQPQHF. CDR3 DNA sequence: TGTGCCAGCAGTGACGCAGGATTGCATCAGCCCCAGCATTTT.